This T cell receptor beta chain was found in a study of OX40 agonist ivuxolimab in advanced cancers. Study in general: The dose-escalation cohort was approximately 84% male, with a mean age of around 54 years, ranging about 23 to 90. General study points: The study observed clonal expansion of CD4+ and CD8+ blood T cells by week 6 at 0.1 to 3.0 mg/kg.

Individuals having autoimmune disease history or systemic immunosuppression were not enrolled. This CDR3 contains 14 residues. Germline V gene data show CDR1 as SGHRS and CDR2 as YFSETQ. Trimming removed 7 bases from V and 6 bases from J, with 20 bases in between. This table comes from immunoSEQ multiplex PCR, and its TCRdb copy is limited to in-frame clones, with some not included. The sample lists some 98,000 clones; 80% to 90% were seen once. In regard to this clone: Its target is not known.

The sequence was collected from an adult with an advanced solid tumor such as melanoma, head and neck, liver or kidney cancer. The chain combines TRBV5-1 with TRBJ2-7, with a tentative D call TRBD1 (5 bases). This specimen consisted of CD4+ or CD8+ T cells sorted from blood, obtained in a trial of the OX40 agonist ivuxolimab. This CDR3 is CASGPAGQSGEQYF. CDR3 nucleotide sequence: TGCGCCAGCGGTCCGGCAGGGCAATCAGGCGAGCAGTACTTC.